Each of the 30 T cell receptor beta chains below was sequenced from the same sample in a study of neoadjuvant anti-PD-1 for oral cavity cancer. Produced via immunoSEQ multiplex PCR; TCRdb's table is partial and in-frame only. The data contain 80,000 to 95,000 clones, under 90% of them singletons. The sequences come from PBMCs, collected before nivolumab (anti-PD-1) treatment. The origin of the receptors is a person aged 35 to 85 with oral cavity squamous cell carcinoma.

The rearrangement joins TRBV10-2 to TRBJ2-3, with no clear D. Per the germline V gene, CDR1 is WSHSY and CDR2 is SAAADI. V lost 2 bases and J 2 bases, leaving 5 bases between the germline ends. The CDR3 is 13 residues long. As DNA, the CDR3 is TGCGCCAGCAGTGAGGTCAACACAGATACGCAGTATTTT. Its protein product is CASSEVNTDTQYF.

CDR3 nucleotide sequence: TGTGCCAGCCGAAACCCCGGGGAGGACAGTTACTTC. Its protein product is CASRNPGEDSYF. The chain has TRBV6-5 and TRBJ2-5; D may be TRBD1 or TRBD2 (6 bases each). V lost 8 bases, J lost 14 bases, and 21 bases lay in between. Germline V gives CDR1 MNHEY, CDR2 SVGAGI. This CDR3 contains 12 residues.

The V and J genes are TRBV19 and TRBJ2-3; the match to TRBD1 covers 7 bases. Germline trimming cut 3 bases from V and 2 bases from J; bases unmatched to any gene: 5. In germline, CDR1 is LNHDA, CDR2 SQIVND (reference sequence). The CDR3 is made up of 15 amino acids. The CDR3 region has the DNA TGTGCCAGTAGTATCTCGGGACAGACCACAGATACGCAGTATTTT. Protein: CASSISGQTTDTQYF.

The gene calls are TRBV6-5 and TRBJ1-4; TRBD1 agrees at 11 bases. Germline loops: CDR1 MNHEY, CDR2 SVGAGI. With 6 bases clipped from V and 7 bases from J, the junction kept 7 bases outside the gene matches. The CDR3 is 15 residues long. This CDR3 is CASRQSGQGGEKLFF. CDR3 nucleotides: TGTGCCAGCAGACAATCGGGACAGGGGGGTGAAAAACTGTTTTTT.

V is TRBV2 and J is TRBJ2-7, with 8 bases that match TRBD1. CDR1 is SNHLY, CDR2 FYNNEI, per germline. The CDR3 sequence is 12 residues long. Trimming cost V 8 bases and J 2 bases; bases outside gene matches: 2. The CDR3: CASRQGPYEQYF. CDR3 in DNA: TGTGCCAGCCGACAGGGGCCCTACGAGCAGTACTTC.

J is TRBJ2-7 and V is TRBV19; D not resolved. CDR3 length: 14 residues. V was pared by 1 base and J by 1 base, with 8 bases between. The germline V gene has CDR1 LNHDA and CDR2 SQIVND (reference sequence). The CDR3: CASSIGHSSYEQYF. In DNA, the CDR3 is TGTGCCAGTAGTATAGGGCACTCGTCCTACGAGCAGTACTTC.

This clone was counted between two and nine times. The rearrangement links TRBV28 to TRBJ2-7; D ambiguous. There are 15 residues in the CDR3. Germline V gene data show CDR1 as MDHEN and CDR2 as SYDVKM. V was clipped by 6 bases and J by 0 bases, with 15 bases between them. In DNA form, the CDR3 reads TGTGCCAGCAGCCCTCCGATGAGCAGCTCCTACGAGCAGTACTTC. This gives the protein CASSPPMSSSYEQYF. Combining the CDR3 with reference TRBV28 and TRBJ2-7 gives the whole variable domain DVKVTQSSRYLVKRTGEKVFLECVQDMDHENMFWYRQDPGLGLRLIYFSYDVKMKEKGDIPEGYSVSREKKERFSLILESASTNQTSMYLCASSPPMSSSYEQYFGPGTRLTVT.

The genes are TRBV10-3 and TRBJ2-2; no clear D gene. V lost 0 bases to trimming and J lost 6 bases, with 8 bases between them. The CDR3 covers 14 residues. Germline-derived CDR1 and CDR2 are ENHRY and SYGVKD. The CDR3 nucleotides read TGTGCCATCAGTGAGTCGAAAGGGCCCGGGGAGCTGTTTTTT. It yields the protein CAISESKGPGELFF.

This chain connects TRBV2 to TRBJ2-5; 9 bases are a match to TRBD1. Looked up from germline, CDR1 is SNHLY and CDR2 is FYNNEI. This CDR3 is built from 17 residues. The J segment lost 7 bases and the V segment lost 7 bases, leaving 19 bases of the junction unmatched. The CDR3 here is CASNDPGAGQGVGTQYF. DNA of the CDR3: TGTGCCAGCAACGACCCAGGTGCGGGACAGGGAGTCGGGACCCAGTACTTC.

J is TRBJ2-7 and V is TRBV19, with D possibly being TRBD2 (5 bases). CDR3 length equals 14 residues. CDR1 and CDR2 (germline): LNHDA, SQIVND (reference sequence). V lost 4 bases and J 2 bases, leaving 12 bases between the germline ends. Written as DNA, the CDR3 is TGTGCCAGTAGTACCACAGAGGGCGCCTACGAGCAGTACTTC. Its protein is CASSTTEGAYEQYF.

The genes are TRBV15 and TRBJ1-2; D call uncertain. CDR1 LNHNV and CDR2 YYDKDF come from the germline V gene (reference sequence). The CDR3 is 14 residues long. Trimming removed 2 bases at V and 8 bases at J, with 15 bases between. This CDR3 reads CATSRNPRGVGYTF. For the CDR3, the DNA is TGTGCCACCAGCAGAAACCCCCGAGGCGTCGGCTACACCTTC.

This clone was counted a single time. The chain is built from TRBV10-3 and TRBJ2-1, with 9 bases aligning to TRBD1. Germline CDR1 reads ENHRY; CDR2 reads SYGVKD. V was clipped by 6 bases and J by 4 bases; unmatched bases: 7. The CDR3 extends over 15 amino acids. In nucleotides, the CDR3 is TGTGCCATCAGCCCACAGGGGGCGATGTACAATGAGCAGTTCTTC. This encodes CAISPQGAMYNEQFF.

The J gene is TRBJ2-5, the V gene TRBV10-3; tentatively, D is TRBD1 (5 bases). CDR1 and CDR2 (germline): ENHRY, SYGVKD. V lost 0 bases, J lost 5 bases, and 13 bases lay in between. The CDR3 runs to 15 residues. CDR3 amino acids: CAISESRGAGETQYF. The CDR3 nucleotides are TGTGCCATCAGTGAGTCAAGGGGCGCAGGGGAGACCCAGTACTTC.

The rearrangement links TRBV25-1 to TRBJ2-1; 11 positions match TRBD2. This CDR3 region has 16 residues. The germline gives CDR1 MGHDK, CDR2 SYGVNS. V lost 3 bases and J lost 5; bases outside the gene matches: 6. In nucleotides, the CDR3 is TGTGCCAGCAGTGACTTAGCGGGAGGGCAGAACAATGAGCAGTTCTTC. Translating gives CASSDLAGGQNNEQFF.

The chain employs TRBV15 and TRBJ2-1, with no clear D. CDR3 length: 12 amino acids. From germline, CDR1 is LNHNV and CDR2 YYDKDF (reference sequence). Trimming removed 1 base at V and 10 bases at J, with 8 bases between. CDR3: CATSRGLAEQFF. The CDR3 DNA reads TGTGCCACCAGCAGAGGATTGGCCGAGCAGTTCTTC.

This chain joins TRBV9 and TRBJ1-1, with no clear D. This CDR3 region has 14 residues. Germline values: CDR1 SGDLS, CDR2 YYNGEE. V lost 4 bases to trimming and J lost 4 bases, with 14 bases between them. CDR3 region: CASSPDFKSTEAFF. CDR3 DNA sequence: TGTGCCAGCAGCCCCGATTTTAAATCCACTGAAGCTTTCTTT.

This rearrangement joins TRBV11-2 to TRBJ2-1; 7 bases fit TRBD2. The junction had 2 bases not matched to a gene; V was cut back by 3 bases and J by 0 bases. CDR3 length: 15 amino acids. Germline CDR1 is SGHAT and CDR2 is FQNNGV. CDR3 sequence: CASSFAGVSYNEQFF. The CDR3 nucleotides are TGTGCCAGCAGCTTTGCGGGGGTCTCCTACAATGAGCAGTTCTTC.

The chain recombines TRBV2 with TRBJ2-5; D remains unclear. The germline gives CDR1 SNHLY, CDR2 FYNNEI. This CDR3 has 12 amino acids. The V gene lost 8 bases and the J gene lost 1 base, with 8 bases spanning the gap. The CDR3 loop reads CASGYIQETQYF. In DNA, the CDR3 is TGTGCCAGCGGCTACATCCAAGAGACCCAGTACTTC. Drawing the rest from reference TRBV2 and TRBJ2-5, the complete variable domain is EPEVTQTPSHQVTQMGQEVILRCVPISNHLYFYWYRQILGQKVEFLVSFYNNEISEKSEIFDDQFSVERPDGSNFTLKIRSTKLEDSAMYFCASGYIQETQYFGPGTRLLVL.

In DNA, the CDR3 is TGCAGCGTTCGGGGGAAGGGGGAAAAACTGTTTTTT. This codes for CSVRGKGEKLFF. This rearrangement joins TRBV29-1 to TRBJ1-4, with D maybe TRBD1 (5 bases). This CDR3 has 12 amino acids. Germline loops: CDR1 SQVTM, CDR2 ANQGSEA. Trimming cost V 5 bases and J 8 bases, with 12 bases left between them.

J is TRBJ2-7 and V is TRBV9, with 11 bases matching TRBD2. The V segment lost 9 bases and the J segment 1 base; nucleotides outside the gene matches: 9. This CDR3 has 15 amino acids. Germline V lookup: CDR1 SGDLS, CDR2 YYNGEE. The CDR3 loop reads CAIKQGLAVSYEQYF. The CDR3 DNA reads TGTGCCATCAAGCAGGGACTAGCGGTGTCCTACGAGCAGTACTTC.

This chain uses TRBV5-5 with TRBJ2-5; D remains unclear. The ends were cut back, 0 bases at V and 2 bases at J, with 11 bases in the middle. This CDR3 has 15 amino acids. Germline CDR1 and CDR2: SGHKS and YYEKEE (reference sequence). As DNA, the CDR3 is TGTGCCAGCAGCTTGGCCTCGGGCTTTCAAGAGACCCAGTACTTC. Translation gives CASSLASGFQETQYF.

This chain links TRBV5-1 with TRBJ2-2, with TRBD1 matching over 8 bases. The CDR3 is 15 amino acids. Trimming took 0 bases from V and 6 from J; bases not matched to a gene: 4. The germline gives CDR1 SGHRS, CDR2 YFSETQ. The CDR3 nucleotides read TGCGCCAGCAGCTTGGGACAGGGGTCGCCCGGGGAGCTGTTTTTT. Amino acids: CASSLGQGSPGELFF. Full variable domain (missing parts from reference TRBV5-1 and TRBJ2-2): KAGVTQTPRYLIKTRGQQVTLSCSPISGHRSVSWYQQTPGQGLQFLFEYFSETQRNKGNFPGRFSGRQFSNSRSEMNVSTLELGDSALYLCASSLGQGSPGELFFGEGSRLTVL.

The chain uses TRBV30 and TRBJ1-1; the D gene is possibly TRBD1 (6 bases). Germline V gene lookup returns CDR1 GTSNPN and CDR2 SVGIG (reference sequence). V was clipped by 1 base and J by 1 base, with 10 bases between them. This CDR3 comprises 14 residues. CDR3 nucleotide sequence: TGTGCCTGGAGTGGAGGGGGTTGGAACACTGAAGCTTTCTTT. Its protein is CAWSGGGWNTEAFF.

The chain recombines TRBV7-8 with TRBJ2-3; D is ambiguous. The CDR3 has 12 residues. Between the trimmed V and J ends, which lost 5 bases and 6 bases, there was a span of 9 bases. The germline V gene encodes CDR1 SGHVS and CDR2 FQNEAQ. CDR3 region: CASSLLEDTQYF. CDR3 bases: TGTGCCAGCAGCCTCCTTGAGGATACGCAGTATTTT.

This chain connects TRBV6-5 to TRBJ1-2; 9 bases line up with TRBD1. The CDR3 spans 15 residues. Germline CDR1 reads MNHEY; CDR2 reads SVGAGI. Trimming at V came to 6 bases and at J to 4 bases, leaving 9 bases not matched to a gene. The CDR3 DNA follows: TGTGCCAGCAGGCCGCACAGGGGGCGCGTCTATGGCTACACCTTC. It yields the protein CASRPHRGRVYGYTF.

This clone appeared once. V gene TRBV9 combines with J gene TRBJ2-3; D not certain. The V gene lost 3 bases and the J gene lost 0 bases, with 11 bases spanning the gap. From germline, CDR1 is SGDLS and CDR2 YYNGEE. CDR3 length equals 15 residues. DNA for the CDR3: TGTGCCAGCAGCGGGGCCGTCACTAGCACAGATACGCAGTATTTT. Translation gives CASSGAVTSTDTQYF.

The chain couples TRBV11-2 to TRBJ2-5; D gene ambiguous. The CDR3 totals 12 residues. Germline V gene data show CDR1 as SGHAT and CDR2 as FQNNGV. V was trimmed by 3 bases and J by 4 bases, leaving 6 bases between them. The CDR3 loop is CASSFHGETQYF. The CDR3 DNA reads TGTGCCAGCAGCTTTCATGGAGAGACCCAGTACTTC.

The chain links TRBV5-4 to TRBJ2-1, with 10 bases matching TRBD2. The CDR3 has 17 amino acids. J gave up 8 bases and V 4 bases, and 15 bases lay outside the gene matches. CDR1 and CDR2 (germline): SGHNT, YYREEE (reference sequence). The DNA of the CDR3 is TGTGCCAGCAGCCATCCCTCTAGCGGGAGTCGTATGGATGAGCAGTTCTTC. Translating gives CASSHPSSGSRMDEQFF. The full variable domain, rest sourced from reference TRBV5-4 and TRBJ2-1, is ETGVTQSPTHLIKTRGQQVTLRCSSQSGHNTVSWYQQALGQGPQFIFQYYREEENGRGNFPPRFSGLQFPNYSSELNVNALELDDSALYLCASSHPSSGSRMDEQFFGPGTRLTVL.

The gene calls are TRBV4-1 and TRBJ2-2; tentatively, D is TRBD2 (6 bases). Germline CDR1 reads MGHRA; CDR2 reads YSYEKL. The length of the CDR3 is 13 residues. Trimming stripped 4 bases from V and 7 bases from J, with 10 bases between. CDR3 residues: CASSRSTSGELFF. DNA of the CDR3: TGCGCCAGCAGCCGCTCGACTAGCGGGGAGCTGTTTTTT.

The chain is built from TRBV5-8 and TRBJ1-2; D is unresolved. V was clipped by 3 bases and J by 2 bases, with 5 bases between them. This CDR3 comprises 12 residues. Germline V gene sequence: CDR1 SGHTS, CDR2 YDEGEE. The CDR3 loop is CASSSINYGYTF. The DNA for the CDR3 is TGTGCCAGCAGCTCAATAAACTATGGCTACACCTTC.